These 26 T cell receptor beta chains were all obtained from the same sample, sequenced in a study of chemoradiotherapy in HPV16-positive cancers. Only in-frame clones appear in the TCRdb table, and some are missing; sequencing was by immunoSEQ multiplex PCR. The profile shows about 53,000 clones, roughly nine tenths of them singletons. Here the sequenced sample was blood, taken from a patient who underwent chemoradiotherapy. The receptors derive from a human donor with HPV-associated anogenital cancer.

The CDR3 loop reads CASSRAGGSQPQHF. The CDR3 nucleotides read TGTGCCAGCTCAAGGGCAGGGGGTAGCCAGCCCCAGCATTTT. This chain joins TRBV18 and TRBJ1-5; 7 bases are a match to TRBD1. With 5 bases clipped from V and 7 bases from J, the junction kept 8 bases outside the gene matches. This CDR3 region has 14 residues. Looked up from germline, CDR1 is KGHSH and CDR2 is LQKENI.

The V gene is TRBV5-1, the J gene TRBJ2-1, with D uncertain. The CDR3 contains 13 residues. With 0 bases removed from V and 5 bases from J, the gap between germline ends came to 6 bases. Germline V CDR1 and CDR2: SGHRS, YFSETQ. The CDR3 region has the DNA TGCGCCAGCAGCTTGGGACCACACAATGAGCAGTTCTTC. It specifies CASSLGPHNEQFF.

The chain uses TRBV5-4 and TRBJ1-2, with TRBD1 matching over 7 bases. CDR3 length equals 15 residues. Trimming removed 3 bases from V and 6 bases from J; junction bases left unmatched: 11. Germline V lookup: CDR1 SGHNT, CDR2 YYREEE (reference sequence). The CDR3 reads CASSWGRDRVDGYTF. The CDR3, as DNA: TGTGCCAGCAGCTGGGGCCGCGACAGGGTAGATGGCTACACCTTC.

V and J are TRBV7-9 and TRBJ2-1; D possibly uses TRBD1 or TRBD2 (5 bases each). Trimming shortened V by 3 bases and J by 8 bases, and 14 bases separated the two germline ends. The germline CDR1 and CDR2 sequences are SEHNR and FQNEAQ (reference sequence). This CDR3 has 14 amino acids. The CDR3: CASSFGTQGHEQFF. CDR3 nucleotides: TGTGCCAGCAGCTTCGGGACCCAAGGCCATGAGCAGTTCTTC. Using reference TRBV7-9 and TRBJ2-1 for the parts outside the CDR3, the full variable domain is DTGVSQNPRHKITKRGQNVTFRCDPISEHNRLYWYRQTLGQGPEFLTYFQNEAQLEKSRLLSDRFSAERPKGSFSTLEIQRTEQGDSAMYLCASSFGTQGHEQFFGPGTRLTVL.

The genes are TRBV27 and TRBJ2-5; D is ambiguous. This CDR3 region has 13 residues. Germline assignment: CDR1 MNHEY and CDR2 SMNVEV (reference sequence). Between the trimmed V and J ends, which lost 2 bases and 2 bases, there was a span of 6 bases. CDR3 loop: CASSLRQQETQYF. CDR3 in DNA: TGTGCCAGCAGTTTACGGCAGCAAGAGACCCAGTACTTC.

This chain connects TRBV4-3 to TRBJ2-3, with a possible D match to TRBD1 (5 bases). CDR1 and CDR2 (germline): LGHNA, YSLEER. V was trimmed by 0 bases and J by 0 bases, leaving 22 bases between them. The length of the CDR3 is 20 residues. This CDR3 is CASSQDYRTGDITSTDTQYF. DNA of the CDR3: TGCGCCAGCAGCCAAGATTACAGAACAGGAGATATTACAAGCACAGATACGCAGTATTTT.

V and J are TRBV18 and TRBJ1-5; tentatively, D is TRBD1 (5 bases). The CDR3 sequence is 13 residues long. Trimming pared 6 bases from V and 4 bases from J, leaving 10 bases between. Germline CDR1 and CDR2: KGHSH and LQKENI. CDR3 nucleotide sequence: TGTGCCAGCTCGGGAGACAGAAATCAGCCCCAGCATTTT. Protein product: CASSGDRNQPQHF.

The chain has TRBV6-1 and TRBJ2-5; D might be TRBD2 (6 bases). The germline V and J ends were trimmed by 10 bases and 5 bases, with 14 bases remaining between them. The CDR3 extends over 12 amino acids. Germline lookup yields CDR1 MNHNS and CDR2 SASEGT. The CDR3 is CAIRREVETQYF. The CDR3 bases are TGTGCCATCCGAAGGGAGGTGGAGACCCAGTACTTC.

The table lists this clone with a count of one. The chain carries TRBV4-3 and TRBJ2-2, with unresolved D. Germline V CDR1 and CDR2: LGHNA, YSLEER. The V end lost 0 bases, the J end lost 6 bases, and 11 bases lay between the germline ends. The CDR3 extends over 15 amino acids. The CDR3: CASSQDRLRPGELFF. The CDR3 nucleotides are TGCGCCAGCAGCCAAGACCGTCTAAGACCCGGGGAGCTGTTTTTT.

This clone has more than one count but fewer than ten. The rearrangement links TRBV30 to TRBJ1-6; the D gene is possibly TRBD1 (6 bases). Germline CDR1 is GTSNPN and CDR2 is SVGIG (reference sequence). The V end was cut by 3 bases, the J end by 9 bases, with 18 bases between. This CDR3 contains 15 residues. CDR3 in DNA: TGTGCCTGGAGGGAACAGGGTGCCGATTCTTCACCCCTCCACTTT. It translates to CAWREQGADSSPLHF.

The chain uses TRBV6-6 and TRBJ1-2; no firm D call. The V end was cut by 0 bases, the J end by 5 bases, with 10 bases between. The CDR3 spans 14 residues. Germline V gives CDR1 MNHNY, CDR2 SVGAGI (reference sequence). The chain's CDR3 is CASSYSGSSYGYTF. CDR3 in DNA: TGTGCCAGCAGTTACTCGGGCAGCTCGTATGGCTACACCTTC.

This clone was observed once. The V and J genes are TRBV10-3 and TRBJ2-3; D is unresolved. V lost 2 bases and J lost 0, with 9 bases in between. The CDR3 loop spans 15 amino acids. Germline values: CDR1 ENHRY, CDR2 SYGVKD. CDR3 DNA sequence: TGTGCCATCAGTGAGAACATTCCTAGCACAGATACGCAGTATTTT. This encodes CAISENIPSTDTQYF.

This clone is labeled medium-sized. The chain recombines TRBV6-4 with TRBJ2-5; 9 bases map to TRBD2. CDR1 is MRHNA and CDR2 is SNTAGT in the germline V gene. With 4 bases clipped from V and 5 bases from J, the junction kept 8 bases outside the gene matches. The CDR3 runs to 15 residues. CDR3 sequence (DNA): TGTGCCAGCAGTGTCGAAGCGGGGGGCGGGGAGACCCAGTACTTC. Its translation is CASSVEAGGGETQYF.

This clone was seen just once. V usage is TRBV15 and J usage is TRBJ1-1, with D possibly matching TRBD1 (5 bases). Germline-derived CDR1 and CDR2 are LNHNV and YYDKDF (reference sequence). Trimming left V 1 base short and J 5 bases short, with 11 bases between. The CDR3 runs 14 residues. The DNA of the CDR3 is TGTGCCACCAGCAGAGCTGAGGGGCGAACTGAAGCTTTCTTT. This encodes CATSRAEGRTEAFF. Variable domain in full (rest from reference TRBV15 and TRBJ1-1): DAMVIQNPRYQVTQFGKPVTLSCSQTLNHNVMYWYQQKSSQAPKLLFHYYDKDFNNEADTPDNFQSRRPNTSFCFLDIRSPGLGDTAMYLCATSRAEGRTEAFFGQGTRLTVV.

The chain links TRBV19 to TRBJ1-1; 7 positions match TRBD1. Germline V gives CDR1 LNHDA, CDR2 SQIVND (reference sequence). The CDR3 has 15 residues. V was clipped by 1 base and J by 1 base; unmatched bases: 3. The CDR3 region is CASSIVSGGNTEAFF. CDR3 DNA sequence: TGTGCCAGTAGTATAGTATCAGGGGGGAACACTGAAGCTTTCTTT.

V and J are TRBV9 and TRBJ2-2, with D unclear. Between the trimmed V and J ends, which lost 3 bases and 0 bases, there was a span of 6 bases. The germline gives CDR1 SGDLS, CDR2 YYNGEE. The CDR3 extends over 14 amino acids. This CDR3 reads CASSAYTNTGELFF. In nucleotides, the CDR3 is TGTGCCAGCAGCGCGTACACGAACACCGGGGAGCTGTTTTTT. Variable domain in full (rest from reference TRBV9 and TRBJ2-2): DSGVTQTPKHLITATGQRVTLRCSPRSGDLSVYWYQQSLDQGLQFLIQYYNGEERAKGNILERFSAQQFPDLHSELNLSSLELGDSALYFCASSAYTNTGELFFGEGSRLTVL.

The V gene is TRBV18, the J gene TRBJ1-3, with D possibly being TRBD1 (6 bases). The CDR3 is 15 residues long. The V end lost 3 bases, the J end lost 2 bases, and 11 bases lay between the germline ends. Germline V gene sequence: CDR1 KGHSH, CDR2 LQKENI. CDR3 nucleotide sequence: TGTGCCAGCTCACCGGCGGGACAAACTGGAAACACCATATATTTT. Its translation is CASSPAGQTGNTIYF.

The rearrangement uses TRBV30 and TRBJ1-2; tentatively, D is TRBD1 (6 bases). Germline CDR1 is GTSNPN and CDR2 is SVGIG (reference sequence). Trimming shortened V by 2 bases and J by 4 bases, and 11 bases separated the two germline ends. The CDR3 spans 13 residues. CDR3 loop: CAWSFDRRYGYTF. The CDR3, as DNA: TGTGCCTGGAGTTTCGACAGGCGCTATGGCTACACCTTC.

The rearrangement uses TRBV30 and TRBJ2-3; a weak D match, TRBD2 (5 bases). The CDR3 totals 12 residues. The V gene's germline CDR1 is GTSNPN and CDR2 SVGIG (reference sequence). The CDR3 DNA reads as TGTGCTTCGGGATGGACTTCAGATACGCAGTATTTT. Amino acid sequence: CASGWTSDTQYF.

As concerns this clone: The sample holds other DNA sequences that translate to the same CDR3. The chain has TRBV18 and TRBJ1-3; unclear D gene. The CDR3 is 13 amino acids. Germline CDR1 is KGHSH and CDR2 is LQKENI. Trimming took off 2 bases at V and 0 bases at J, with 2 bases between the two ends. CDR3 DNA sequence: TGTGCCAGCTCACCAGGCTCTGGAAACACCATATATTTT. It translates to CASSPGSGNTIYF.

The chain couples TRBV13 to TRBJ1-1; no firm D call. The CDR3 length is 11 residues. The germline V and J ends were trimmed by 5 bases and 2 bases, with 3 bases remaining between them. Germline CDR1 and CDR2: PRHDT and FYEKMQ (reference sequence). In nucleotides, the CDR3 is TGTGCCAGCAGCCAAAACACTGAAGCTTTCTTT. Amino acid sequence: CASSQNTEAFF.

This chain joins TRBV28 and TRBJ2-2; 11 bases map to TRBD1. The CDR3 length is 15 residues. Germline V gene sequence: CDR1 MDHEN, CDR2 SYDVKM. V lost 6 bases, J lost 5 bases, and 5 bases stayed unmatched. CDR3 region: CASRGQGAGTGELFF. The CDR3, as DNA: TGTGCCAGCAGAGGACAGGGGGCAGGTACCGGGGAGCTGTTTTTT.

This chain uses TRBV9 with TRBJ1-1; 7 bases match TRBD1. V shed 0 bases and J 5 bases; nucleotides not matched to a gene: 4. The CDR3 totals 14 residues. Germline-derived CDR1 and CDR2 are SGDLS and YYNGEE. The CDR3 sequence: CASSVVQGGTEAFF. CDR3 bases: TGTGCCAGCAGCGTAGTCCAGGGGGGGACTGAAGCTTTCTTT.

The chain combines TRBV7-9 with TRBJ1-1; a weak D match, TRBD1 (6 bases). The V gene's germline CDR1 is SEHNR and CDR2 FQNEAQ (reference sequence). There are 14 residues in the CDR3. Trimming left V 6 bases short and J 4 bases short, with 15 bases between. CDR3 coding DNA: TGTGCCAGCAGTCTAATAACAGGGATCACTGAAGCTTTCTTT. Protein: CASSLITGITEAFF.

This clone was recorded once. This chain joins TRBV2 and TRBJ2-3; 8 positions agree with TRBD2. Germline V lookup: CDR1 SNHLY, CDR2 FYNNEI. Trimming removed 0 bases from V and 0 bases from J; junction bases left unmatched: 8. This CDR3 has 18 amino acids. The CDR3 loop is CASSEALLAGPSTDTQYF. DNA for the CDR3: TGTGCCAGCAGTGAAGCCCTTCTAGCGGGCCCTAGCACAGATACGCAGTATTTT.

The V gene is TRBV11-3, the J gene TRBJ2-5; tentative D call: TRBD2 (6 bases). V lost 1 base, J lost 4 bases, and 13 bases lay in between. The germline V gene encodes CDR1 SGHNT and CDR2 YENEEA. The CDR3 runs to 15 residues. The chain's CDR3 is CASSLGGMSGETQYF. For the CDR3, the DNA is TGTGCCAGCAGCTTAGGCGGGATGAGTGGAGAGACCCAGTACTTC.